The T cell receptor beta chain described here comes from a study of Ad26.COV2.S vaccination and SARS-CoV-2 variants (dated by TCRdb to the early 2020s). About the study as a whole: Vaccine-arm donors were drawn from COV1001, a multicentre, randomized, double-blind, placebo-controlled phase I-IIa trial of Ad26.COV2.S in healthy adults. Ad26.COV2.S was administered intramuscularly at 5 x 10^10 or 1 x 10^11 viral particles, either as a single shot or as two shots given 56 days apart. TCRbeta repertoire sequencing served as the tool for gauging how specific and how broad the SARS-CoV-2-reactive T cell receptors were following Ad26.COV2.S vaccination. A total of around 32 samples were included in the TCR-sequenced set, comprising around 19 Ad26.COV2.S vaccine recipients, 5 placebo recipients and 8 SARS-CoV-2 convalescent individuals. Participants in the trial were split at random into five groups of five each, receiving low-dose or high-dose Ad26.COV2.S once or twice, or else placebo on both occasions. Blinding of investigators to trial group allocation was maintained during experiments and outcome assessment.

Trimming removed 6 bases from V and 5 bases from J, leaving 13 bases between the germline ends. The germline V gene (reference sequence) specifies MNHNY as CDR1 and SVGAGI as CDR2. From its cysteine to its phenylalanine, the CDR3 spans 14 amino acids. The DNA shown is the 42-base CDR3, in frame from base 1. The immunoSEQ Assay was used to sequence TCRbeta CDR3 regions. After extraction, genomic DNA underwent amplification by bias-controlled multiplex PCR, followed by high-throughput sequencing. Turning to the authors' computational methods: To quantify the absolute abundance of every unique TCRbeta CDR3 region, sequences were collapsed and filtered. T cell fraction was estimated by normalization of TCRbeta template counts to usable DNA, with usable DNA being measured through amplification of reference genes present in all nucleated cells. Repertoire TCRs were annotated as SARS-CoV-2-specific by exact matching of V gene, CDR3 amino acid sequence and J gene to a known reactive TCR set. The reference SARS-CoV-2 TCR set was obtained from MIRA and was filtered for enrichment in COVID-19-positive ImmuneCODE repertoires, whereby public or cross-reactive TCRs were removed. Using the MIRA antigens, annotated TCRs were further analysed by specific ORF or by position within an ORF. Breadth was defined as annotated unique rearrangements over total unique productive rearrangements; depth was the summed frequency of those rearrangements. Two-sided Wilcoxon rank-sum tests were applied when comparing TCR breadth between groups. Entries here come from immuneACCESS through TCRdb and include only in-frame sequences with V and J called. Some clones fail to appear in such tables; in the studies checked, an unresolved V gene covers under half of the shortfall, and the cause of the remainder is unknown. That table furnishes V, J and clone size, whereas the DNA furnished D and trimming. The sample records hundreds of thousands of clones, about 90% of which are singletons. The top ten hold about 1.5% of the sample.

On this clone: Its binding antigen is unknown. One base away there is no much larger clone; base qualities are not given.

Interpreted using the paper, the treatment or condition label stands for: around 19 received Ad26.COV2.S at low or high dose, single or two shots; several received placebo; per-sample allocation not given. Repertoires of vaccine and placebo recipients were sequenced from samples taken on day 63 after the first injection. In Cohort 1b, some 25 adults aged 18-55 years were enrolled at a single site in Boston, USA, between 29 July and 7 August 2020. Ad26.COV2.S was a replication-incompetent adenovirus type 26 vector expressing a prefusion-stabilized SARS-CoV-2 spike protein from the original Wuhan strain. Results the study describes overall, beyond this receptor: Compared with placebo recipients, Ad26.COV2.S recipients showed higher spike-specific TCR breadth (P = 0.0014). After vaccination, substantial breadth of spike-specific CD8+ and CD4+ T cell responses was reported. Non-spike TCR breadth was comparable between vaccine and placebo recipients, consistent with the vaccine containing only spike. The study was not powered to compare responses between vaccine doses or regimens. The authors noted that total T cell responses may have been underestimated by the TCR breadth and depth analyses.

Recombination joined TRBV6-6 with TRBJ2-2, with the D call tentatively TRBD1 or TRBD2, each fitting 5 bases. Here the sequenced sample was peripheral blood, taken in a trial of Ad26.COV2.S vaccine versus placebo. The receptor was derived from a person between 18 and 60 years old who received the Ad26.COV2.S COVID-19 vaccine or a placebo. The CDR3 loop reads CASSRDRGTGELFF. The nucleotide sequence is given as TGTGCCAGCAGCCGGGACCGAGGGACCGGGGAGCTGTTTTTT.